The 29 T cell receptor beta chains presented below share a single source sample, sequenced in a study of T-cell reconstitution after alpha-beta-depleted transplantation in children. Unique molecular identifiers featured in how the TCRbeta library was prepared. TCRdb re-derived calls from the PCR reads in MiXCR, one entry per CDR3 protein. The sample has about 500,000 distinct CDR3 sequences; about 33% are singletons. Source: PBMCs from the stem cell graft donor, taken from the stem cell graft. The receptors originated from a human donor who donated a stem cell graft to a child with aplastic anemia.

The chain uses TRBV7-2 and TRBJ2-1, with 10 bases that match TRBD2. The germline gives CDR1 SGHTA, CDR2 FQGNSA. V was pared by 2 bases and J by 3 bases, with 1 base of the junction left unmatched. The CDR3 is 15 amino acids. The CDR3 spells CASSLTSGDYNEQFF. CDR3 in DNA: TGTGCCAGCAGCTTAACTAGCGGGGACTACAATGAGCAGTTCTTC.

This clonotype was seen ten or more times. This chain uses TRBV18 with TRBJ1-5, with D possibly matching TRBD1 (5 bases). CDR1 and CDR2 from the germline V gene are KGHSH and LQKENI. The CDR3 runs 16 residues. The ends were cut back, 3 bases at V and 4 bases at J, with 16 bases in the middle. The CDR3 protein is CASSPPSRGQNQPQHF. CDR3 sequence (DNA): TGTGCCAGCTCACCCCCGTCGAGGGGCCAAAATCAGCCCCAGCATTTT. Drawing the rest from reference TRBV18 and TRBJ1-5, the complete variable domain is NAGVMQNPRHLVRRRGQEARLRCSPMKGHSHVYWYRQLPEEGLKFMVYLQKENIIDESGMPKERFSAEFPKEGPSILRIQQVVRGDSAAYFCASSPPSRGQNQPQHFGDGTRLSIL.

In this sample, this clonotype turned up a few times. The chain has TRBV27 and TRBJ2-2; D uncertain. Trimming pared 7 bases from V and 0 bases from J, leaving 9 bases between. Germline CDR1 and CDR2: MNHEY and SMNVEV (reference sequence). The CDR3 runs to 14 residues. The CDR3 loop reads CASMLGPNTGELFF. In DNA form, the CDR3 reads TGTGCCAGCATGCTGGGCCCGAACACCGGGGAGCTGTTTTTT.

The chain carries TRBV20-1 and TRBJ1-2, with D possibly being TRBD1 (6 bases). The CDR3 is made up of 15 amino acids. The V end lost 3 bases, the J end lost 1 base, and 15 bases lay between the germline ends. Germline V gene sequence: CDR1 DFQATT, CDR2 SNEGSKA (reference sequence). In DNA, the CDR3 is TGCAGTGCTAGCCCCGGGACACTAAGTAACTATGGCTACACCTTC. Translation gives CSASPGTLSNYGYTF.

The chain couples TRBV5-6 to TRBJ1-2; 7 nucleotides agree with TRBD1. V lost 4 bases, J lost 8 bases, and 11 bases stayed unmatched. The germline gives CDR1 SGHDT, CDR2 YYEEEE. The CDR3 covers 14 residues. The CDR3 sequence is CASSGLTGLRGYTF. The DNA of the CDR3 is TGTGCCAGCAGCGGCTTGACAGGGTTAAGAGGCTACACCTTC.

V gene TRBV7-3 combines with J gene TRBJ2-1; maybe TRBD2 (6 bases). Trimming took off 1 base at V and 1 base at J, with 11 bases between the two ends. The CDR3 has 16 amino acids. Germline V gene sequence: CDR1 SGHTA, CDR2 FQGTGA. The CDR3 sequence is CASSLSSGTSYNEQFF. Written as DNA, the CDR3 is TGTGCCAGCAGCTTAAGTTCCGGGACTTCCTACAATGAGCAGTTCTTC.

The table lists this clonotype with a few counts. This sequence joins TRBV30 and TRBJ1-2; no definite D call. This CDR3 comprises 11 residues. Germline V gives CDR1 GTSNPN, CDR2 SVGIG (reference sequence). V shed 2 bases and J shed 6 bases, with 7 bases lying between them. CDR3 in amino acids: CAWSKADGYTF. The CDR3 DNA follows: TGTGCCTGGAGTAAGGCGGATGGCTACACCTTC.

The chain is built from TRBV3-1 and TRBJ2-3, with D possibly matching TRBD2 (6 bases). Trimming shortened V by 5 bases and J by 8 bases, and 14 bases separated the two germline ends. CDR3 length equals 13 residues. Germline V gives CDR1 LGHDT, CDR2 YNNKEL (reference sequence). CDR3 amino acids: CASSDGGAGTQYF. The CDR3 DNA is TGTGCCAGCAGCGACGGAGGGGCTGGTACGCAGTATTTT.

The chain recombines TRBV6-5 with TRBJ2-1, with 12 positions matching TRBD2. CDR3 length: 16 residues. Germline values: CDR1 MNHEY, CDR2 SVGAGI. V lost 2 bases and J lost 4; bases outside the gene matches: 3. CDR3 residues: CASSYTLAGGYNEQFF. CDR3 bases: TGTGCCAGCAGTTACACACTAGCGGGAGGATACAATGAGCAGTTCTTC.

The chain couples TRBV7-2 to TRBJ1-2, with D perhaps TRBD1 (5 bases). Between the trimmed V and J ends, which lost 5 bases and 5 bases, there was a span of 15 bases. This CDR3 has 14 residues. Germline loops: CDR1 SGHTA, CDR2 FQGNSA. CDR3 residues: CASSATVSPYGYTF. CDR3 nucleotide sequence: TGTGCCAGCAGCGCGACAGTTTCCCCGTATGGCTACACCTTC.

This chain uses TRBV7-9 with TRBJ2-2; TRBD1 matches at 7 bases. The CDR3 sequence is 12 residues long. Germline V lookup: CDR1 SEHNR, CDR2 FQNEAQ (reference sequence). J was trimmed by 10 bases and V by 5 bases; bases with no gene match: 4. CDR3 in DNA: TGTGCCAGCAGCCAGGGGGTCGAGGAGCTGTTTTTT. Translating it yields CASSQGVEELFF.

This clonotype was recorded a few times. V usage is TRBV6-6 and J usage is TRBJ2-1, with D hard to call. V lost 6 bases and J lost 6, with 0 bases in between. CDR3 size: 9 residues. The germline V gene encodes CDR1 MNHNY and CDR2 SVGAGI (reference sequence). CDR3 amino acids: CASSNEQFF. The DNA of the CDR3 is TGTGCCAGCAGCAATGAGCAGTTCTTC.

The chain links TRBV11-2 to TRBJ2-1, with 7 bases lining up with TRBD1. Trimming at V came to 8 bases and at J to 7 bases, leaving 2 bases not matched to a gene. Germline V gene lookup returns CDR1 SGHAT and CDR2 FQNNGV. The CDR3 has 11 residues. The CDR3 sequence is CASRQGNEQFF. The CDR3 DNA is TGTGCCAGCCGACAGGGAAATGAGCAGTTCTTC.

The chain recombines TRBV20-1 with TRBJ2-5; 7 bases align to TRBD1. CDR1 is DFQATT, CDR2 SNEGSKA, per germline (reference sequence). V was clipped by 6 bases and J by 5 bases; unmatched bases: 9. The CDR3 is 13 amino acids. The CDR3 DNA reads TGCAGTGCGCCGGGACAGTCAACCGAGACCCAGTACTTC. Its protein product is CSAPGQSTETQYF.

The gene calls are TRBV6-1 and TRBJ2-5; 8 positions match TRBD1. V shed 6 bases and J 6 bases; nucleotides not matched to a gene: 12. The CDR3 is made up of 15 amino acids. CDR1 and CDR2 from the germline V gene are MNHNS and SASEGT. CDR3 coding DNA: TGTGCCAGCAGCCCCGGGACAGGAGTTGCGAAGACCCAGTACTTC. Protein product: CASSPGTGVAKTQYF.

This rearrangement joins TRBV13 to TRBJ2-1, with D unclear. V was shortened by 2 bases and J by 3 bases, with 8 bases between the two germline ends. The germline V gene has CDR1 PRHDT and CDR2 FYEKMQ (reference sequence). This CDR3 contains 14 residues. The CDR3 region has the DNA TGTGCCAGCAGCTTAAGGGCACTCTACAATGAGCAGTTCTTC. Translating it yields CASSLRALYNEQFF. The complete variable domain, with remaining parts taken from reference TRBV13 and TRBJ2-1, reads AAGVIQSPRHLIKEKRETATLKCYPIPRHDTVYWYQQGPGQDPQFLISFYEKMQSDKGSIPDRFSAQQFSDYHSELNMSSLELGDSALYFCASSLRALYNEQFFGPGTRLTVL.

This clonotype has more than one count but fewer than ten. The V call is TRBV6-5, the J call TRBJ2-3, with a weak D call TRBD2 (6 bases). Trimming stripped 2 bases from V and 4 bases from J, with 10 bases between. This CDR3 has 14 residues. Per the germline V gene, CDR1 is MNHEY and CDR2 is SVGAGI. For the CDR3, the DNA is TGTGCCAGCAGTTACGTTAGCGGACCAGATACGCAGTATTTT. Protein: CASSYVSGPDTQYF.

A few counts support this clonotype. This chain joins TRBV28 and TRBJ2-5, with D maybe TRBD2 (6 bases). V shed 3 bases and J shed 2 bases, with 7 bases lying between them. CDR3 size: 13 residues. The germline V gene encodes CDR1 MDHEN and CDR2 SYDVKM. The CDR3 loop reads CASSFAGQETQYF. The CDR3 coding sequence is TGTGCCAGCAGTTTCGCGGGGCAAGAGACCCAGTACTTC.

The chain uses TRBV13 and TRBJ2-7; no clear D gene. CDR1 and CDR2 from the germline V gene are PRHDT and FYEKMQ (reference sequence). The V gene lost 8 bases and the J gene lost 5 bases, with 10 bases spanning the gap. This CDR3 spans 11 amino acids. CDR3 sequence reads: CASGNGNEQYV. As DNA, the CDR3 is TGTGCCAGCGGGAATGGGAACGAGCAGTACGTC.

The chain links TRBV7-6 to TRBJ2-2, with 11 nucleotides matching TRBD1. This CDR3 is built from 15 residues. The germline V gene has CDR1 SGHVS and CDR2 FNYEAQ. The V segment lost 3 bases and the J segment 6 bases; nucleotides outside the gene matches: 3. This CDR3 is CASSLGGQGAGELFF. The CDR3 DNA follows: TGTGCCAGCAGCTTGGGGGGACAGGGGGCCGGGGAGCTGTTTTTT.

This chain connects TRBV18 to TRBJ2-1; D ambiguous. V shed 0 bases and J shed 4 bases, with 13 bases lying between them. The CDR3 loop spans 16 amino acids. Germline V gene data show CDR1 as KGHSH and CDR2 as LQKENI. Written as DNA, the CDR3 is TGTGCCAGCTCACCACCGTTACTGCAGGTTTACAATGAGCAGTTCTTC. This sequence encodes CASSPPLLQVYNEQFF.

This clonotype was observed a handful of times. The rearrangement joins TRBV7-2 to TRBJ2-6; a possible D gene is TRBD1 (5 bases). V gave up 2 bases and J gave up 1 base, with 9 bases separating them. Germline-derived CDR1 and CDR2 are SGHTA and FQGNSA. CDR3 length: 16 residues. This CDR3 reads CASSLIRASGANVLTF. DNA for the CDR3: TGTGCCAGCAGCTTAATCAGGGCGTCTGGGGCCAACGTCCTGACTTTC.

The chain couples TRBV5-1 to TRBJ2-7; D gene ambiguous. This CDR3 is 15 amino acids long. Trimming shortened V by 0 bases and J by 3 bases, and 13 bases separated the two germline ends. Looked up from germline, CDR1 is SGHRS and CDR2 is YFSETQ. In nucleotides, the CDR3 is TGCGCCAGCAGCTTGGTGAGCACGACGAACTACGAGCAGTACTTC. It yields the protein CASSLVSTTNYEQYF.

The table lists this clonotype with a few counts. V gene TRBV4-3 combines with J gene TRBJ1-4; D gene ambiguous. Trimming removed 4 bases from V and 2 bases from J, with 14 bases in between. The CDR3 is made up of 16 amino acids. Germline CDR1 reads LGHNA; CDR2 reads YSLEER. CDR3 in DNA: TGCGCCAGCAGCCGAGAGGCGGGGTTTACTAATGAAAAACTGTTTTTT. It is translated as CASSREAGFTNEKLFF.

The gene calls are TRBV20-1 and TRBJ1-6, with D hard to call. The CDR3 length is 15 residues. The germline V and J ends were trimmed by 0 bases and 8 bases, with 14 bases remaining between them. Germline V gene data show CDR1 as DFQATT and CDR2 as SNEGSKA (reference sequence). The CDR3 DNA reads TGCAGTGCTAGAGATCTTCGAGGCAGGCATTCACCCCTCCACTTT. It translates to CSARDLRGRHSPLHF.

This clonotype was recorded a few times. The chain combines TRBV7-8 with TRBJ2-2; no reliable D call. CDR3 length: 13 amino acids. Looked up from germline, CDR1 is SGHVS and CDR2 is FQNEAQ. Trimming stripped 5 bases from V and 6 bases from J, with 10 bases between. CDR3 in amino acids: CASSPREAGELFF. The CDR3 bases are TGTGCCAGCAGCCCACGTGAGGCCGGGGAGCTGTTTTTT.

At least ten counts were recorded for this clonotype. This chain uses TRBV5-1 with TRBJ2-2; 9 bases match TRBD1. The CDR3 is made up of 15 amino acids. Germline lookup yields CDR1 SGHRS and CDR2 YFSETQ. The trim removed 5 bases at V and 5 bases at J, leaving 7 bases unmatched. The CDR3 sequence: CASRPGQGRTGELFF. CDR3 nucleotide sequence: TGCGCCAGCAGACCGGGACAGGGTCGAACCGGGGAGCTGTTTTTT.

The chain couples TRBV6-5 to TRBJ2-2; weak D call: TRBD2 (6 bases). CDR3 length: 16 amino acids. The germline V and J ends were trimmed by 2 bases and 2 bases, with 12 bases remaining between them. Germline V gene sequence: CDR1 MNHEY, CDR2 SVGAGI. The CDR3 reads CASSYEGGTNTGELFF. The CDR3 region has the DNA TGTGCCAGCAGTTACGAGGGCGGGACTAACACCGGGGAGCTGTTTTTT.

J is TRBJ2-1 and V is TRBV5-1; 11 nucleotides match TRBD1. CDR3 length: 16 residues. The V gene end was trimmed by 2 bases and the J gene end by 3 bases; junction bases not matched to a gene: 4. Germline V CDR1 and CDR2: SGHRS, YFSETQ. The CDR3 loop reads CASSFGQGADYNEQFF. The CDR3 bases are TGCGCCAGCAGCTTCGGACAGGGGGCTGACTACAATGAGCAGTTCTTC.